Presented here are 7 T cell receptor beta chains from one specimen sequenced in a study of T cells after yellow fever vaccination. TCRdb independently ran MiXCR on the 5' RACE reads; one entry per CDR3 protein. This table holds 300,000 to 350,000 distinct CDR3 sequences, around 4.3% found once. The sample here was PBMCs, taken 15 days after the yellow fever booster vaccination. These receptor sequences come from a man aged 18 to 30 who received the YFV17D yellow fever vaccine.

This chain connects TRBV19 to TRBJ2-4; 9 bases align to TRBD1. The germline CDR1 and CDR2 sequences are LNHDA and SQIVND (reference sequence). The CDR3 has 15 amino acids. The ends lost 1 base at V and 7 bases at J; junction bases unmatched: 5. The CDR3, as DNA: TGTGCCAGTAGTATAGGGGACAGGGAGTTGAACATTCAGTACTTC. Translation gives CASSIGDRELNIQYF.

The table lists this clonotype with a few counts. The chain uses TRBV29-1 and TRBJ1-4; 9 bases are a match to TRBD1. CDR3 length: 14 amino acids. Germline trimming cut 7 bases from V and 2 bases from J; bases unmatched to any gene: 5. The germline CDR1 and CDR2 sequences are SQVTM and ANQGSEA. The CDR3 loop reads CSAEGQGTNEKLFF. CDR3 DNA: TGCAGCGCCGAGGGACAGGGCACTAATGAAAAACTGTTTTTT.

This clonotype was counted ten times or more. The V call is TRBV12-3 or TRBV12-4, the J call TRBJ2-3; D is perhaps TRBD2 (6 bases). Trimming took 3 bases from V and 2 from J, leaving 18 bases between them. There are 17 residues in the CDR3. Here the CDR3 reads CASSLAGGAGPTDTQYF. CDR3 bases: TGTGCCAGCAGTTTGGCTGGGGGAGCGGGCCCCACAGATACGCAGTATTTT.

This clonotype has ten or more counts. The V call is TRBV4-2, the J call TRBJ2-7; a possible D gene is TRBD1 (5 bases). This CDR3 comprises 14 residues. Germline CDR1 and CDR2: LGHNA and YNFKEQ. Trimming left V 0 bases short and J 3 bases short, with 9 bases between. CDR3 region: CASSQDRVNYEQYF. In DNA, the CDR3 is TGTGCCAGCAGCCAAGACAGGGTGAACTACGAGCAGTACTTC.

V is TRBV24-1 and J is TRBJ2-1; TRBD2 matches at 7 bases. The CDR3 extends over 13 amino acids. CDR1 and CDR2 (germline): KGHDR, SFDVKD. With V trimmed by 3 bases and J by 10 bases, 5 bases remained unmatched. The DNA of the CDR3 is TGTGCCACCAGTGATCCCGGACTAGACGAGCAGTTCTTC. Translated: CATSDPGLDEQFF.

This clonotype occurred a few times. V gene TRBV20-1 combines with J gene TRBJ2-7, with D perhaps TRBD1 (6 bases). This CDR3 has 16 residues. Germline V gene sequence: CDR1 DFQATT, CDR2 SNEGSKA (reference sequence). Trimming left V 0 bases short and J 3 bases short, with 18 bases between. The CDR3 here is CSARDRLRLGGYEQYV. The CDR3 DNA is TGCAGTGCTAGAGACCGCCTGAGGCTAGGGGGCTACGAGCAGTACGTC.

This clonotype came up many times. V is TRBV18 and J is TRBJ1-5; no reliable D call. V was clipped by 6 bases and J by 4 bases, with 10 bases between them. The length of the CDR3 is 13 residues. Looked up from germline, CDR1 is KGHSH and CDR2 is LQKENI. The CDR3 here is CASSFARNQPQHF. The CDR3 nucleotides are TGTGCCAGCTCCTTTGCGCGGAATCAGCCCCAGCATTTT.